Ten or more counts support the clone carrying this TCR beta chain. Its antigen remains unidentified. TCR beta VDJ and CDR3 were profiled, and genomic DNA was the template. TCRdb recomputed calls from the reads with MiXCR, one row per CDR3 protein. The sample includes 200,000 to 250,000 distinct CDR3 sequences, 34% seen only once; the top ten take roughly 1.1%. CDR1 is SGHTA, CDR2 FQGTGA, per germline. This CDR3 has 13 residues. Trimming removed 5 bases at V and 6 bases at J, with 10 bases between. The record originates from a study of CD8+CD57+ T cells in acquired aplastic anemia. Points from the study as a whole: The study identified around 28 CD8+ CDR3 sequences shared by patients and controls.

The source is a human donor in good health, serving as a control. Sequenced: sorted CD4+, CD8+, or CD8+CD57+ T cells (not recorded which) from PBMCs. The rearrangement links TRBV7-3 to TRBJ2-2, with a weak D call TRBD2 (6 bases). This chain's CDR3 is CASSARGSGELFF. Here the CDR3 DNA reads TGTGCCAGCAGCGCGCGGGGCTCCGGGGAGCTGTTTTTT.